This T cell receptor beta chain emerged from a study of T cells after yellow fever vaccination. The ends were cut back, 6 bases at V and 5 bases at J, with 19 bases in the middle. There are 15 residues in the CDR3. Worth noting for this clonotype: The antigen is not known.

From the 5' RACE reads, TCRdb called clonotypes with MiXCR, one entry per CDR3 protein. The sample lists some 560,000 distinct CDR3 sequences, 17% seen once, with 17% in the top ten. Findings and limits, study-wide: Overall, a small share of clonotypes was seen in both CD4 and CD8 compartments. Clones from primary vaccination mostly reappeared after the booster (approximately 96% CD4, approximately 86% CD8).

This material consisted of PBMCs, taken about 5 days after the first yellow fever vaccination. The V and J genes are TRBV12-3 or TRBV12-4 and TRBJ1-2, with TRBD1 as a possible D gene (5 bases). The sequence was obtained from a man younger than 35 who received the YFV17D yellow fever vaccine. CDR3 nucleotides: TGTGCCAGCAGCTTGGGGGACCCAGGAAGGTATGGCTACACCTTC. The encoded protein is CASSLGDPGRYGYTF.